This TCR beta chain was sequenced during a study of T cells expressing NK-cell markers. Whole-study context: The authors sequenced eight donors, of whom seven were HCMV-seropositive and one was seronegative.

Germline lookup yields CDR1 SSHAT and CDR2 FNYEAQ (reference sequence). There are 17 residues in the CDR3. Generation of TCR beta cDNA was performed by 5'RACE template switching incorporating UMIs. TCRdb processed the 5' RACE reads again and assigns one entry to each CDR3 protein, with no DNA. The table counts about 180,000 distinct CDR3 sequences; 20% to 25% lies in the top ten. The chain is built from TRBV7-7 and TRBJ2-1; the TCRdb D gene call, TRBD2, has no DNA to confirm it. The sequence was collected from a man aged 18 to 69 in good health. Input material: blood T cells: a sorted CD56 or NKG2C T cell subset, CD4+ or CD8+ T cells, or bulk PBMC T cells (not recorded which). CDR3 loop: CASSPSYSGDRYNEQFF.